Listed below are T cell receptor beta chains from one sample, sequenced in a study of post-analysis software for immune sequencing data. One entry per CDR3 protein, called by TCRdb with MiXCR from the PCR reads. This table has around 500,000 distinct CDR3 sequences, around a third appearing once. Sequencing used blood. These receptors were taken from a girl aged 2-17 years with multiple sclerosis. Each CDR3 is given with its conserved first and last residue. A D gene is named only where the DNA matches it firmly. Size is omitted from some rows. Given values are once, few, many or a class for expanded clones.

CDR3 protein	CDR3 DNA	clone size	V gene	J gene	D gene
CSARDIPNQPQHF	TGCAGTGCTAGAGATATTCCAAATCAGCCCCAGCATTTT	.	TRBV20-1	TRBJ1-5	.
CASSPGPLGELFF	TGTGCCAGCTCACCTGGACCGCTTGGGGAACTGTTTTTT	few	TRBV18	TRBJ1-4	.
CASREDGDYGYTF	TGTGCCAGCAGGGAGGACGGGGACTATGGCTACACCTTC	few	TRBV6-6	TRBJ1-2	.
CSARDGETQYF	TGCAGTGCTAGAGATGGAGAGACCCAGTACTTC	many	TRBV20-1	TRBJ2-5	.
CSASKRSPETQYF	TGCAGTGCTAGCAAGCGGTCCCCGGAGACCCAGTACTTC	.	TRBV20-1	TRBJ2-5	.
CASSKTGGGEYTQYF	TGTGCCAGCAGCAAGACAGGGGGGGGAGAATATACGCAGTATTTT	.	TRBV7-9	TRBJ2-3	TRBD1
CASSYQPGGGNQPQHF	TGCGCCAGCAGCTATCAGCCAGGGGGTGGCAATCAGCCCCAGCATTTT	.	TRBV5-1	TRBJ1-5	TRBD1
CASSPPADPETQYF	TGTGCCAGCTCACCACCGGCTGACCCAGAGACCCAGTACTTC	few	TRBV18	TRBJ2-5	.
CASSPDMRPYIEETQYF	TGTGCCAGCAGCCCAGATATGAGACCCTACATCGAGGAGACCCAGTACTTC	few	TRBV7-9	TRBJ2-5	.
CASSSPVGGLREQYF	TGTGCCAGCAGTTCCCCAGTTGGGGGGCTGAGGGAGCAGTACTTC	.	TRBV12-3/TRBV12-4	TRBJ2-7	.
CASSLAGQGNRRPYEQYF	TGCGCCAGCAGCCTTGCGGGACAGGGGAATCGGAGGCCCTACGAGCAGTACTTC	.	TRBV5-1	TRBJ2-7	TRBD1
CASSARASVYEQYF	TGTGCCAGCAGTGCAAGGGCGTCGGTCTACGAGCAGTACTTC	.	TRBV2	TRBJ2-7	.
CASSLGRGFFNTEAFF	TGCGCCAGCAGCCTGGGCAGGGGTTTCTTTAACACTGAAGCTTTCTTT	.	TRBV5-1	TRBJ1-1	.
CASSESGERQYF	TGCGCCAGCAGTGAGTCGGGGGAGCGGCAGTACTTC	.	TRBV10-2	TRBJ2-7	.
CASSYFTRGTDTQYF	TGTGCCAGCAGTTACTTTACCCGGGGCACAGATACGCAGTATTTT	few	TRBV6-6	TRBJ2-3	.
CASSVETGRDDTQYF	TGTGCCAGCAGCGTAGAAACCGGGCGCGATGATACGCAGTATTTT	.	TRBV9	TRBJ2-3	.
CSAFTTSGGAGELFF	TGCAGTGCTTTCACGACTAGCGGGGGGGCCGGGGAGCTGTTTTTT	.	TRBV20-1	TRBJ2-2	TRBD2
CASSYRSGYQPQHF	TGTGCCAGCAGTTACAGGAGCGGATATCAGCCCCAGCATTTT	.	TRBV6-5	TRBJ1-5	.
CSVLPTSWTGKNYGYTF	TGCAGCGTGCTCCCTACATCCTGGACAGGGAAAAACTATGGCTACACCTTC	.	TRBV29-1	TRBJ1-2	TRBD1
CASSDGAYGYTF	TGTGCCTCCTCGGACGGGGCCTATGGCTACACCTTC	.	TRBV11-2	TRBJ1-2	.
CASSWDGVSYGYTF	TGTGCCAGCAGTTGGGACGGGGTTTCCTATGGCTACACCTTC	.	TRBV12-3/TRBV12-4	TRBJ1-2	.
CASSLTERGTDTQYF	TGTGCCAGCAGCCTTACGGAGAGGGGCACAGATACGCAGTATTTT	once	TRBV7-8	TRBJ2-3	.
CAISDLLTGGATYEQYF	TGTGCCATCAGTGACCTTTTGACAGGGGGCGCAACCTACGAGCAGTACTTC	.	TRBV10-3	TRBJ2-7	TRBD1
CSVNRASGTEAFF	TGCAGCGTGAACAGGGCATCGGGCACTGAAGCTTTCTTT	.	TRBV29-1	TRBJ1-1	.
CATTGTQDTDTQYF	TGCGCCACCACCGGGACTCAAGACACAGATACGCAGTATTTT	few	TRBV5-1	TRBJ2-3	.
CSVAPGQGSYGYTF	TGCAGCGTTGCCCCAGGGCAGGGTAGCTATGGCTACACCTTC	many	TRBV29-1	TRBJ1-2	.
CASSWDRQRNYGYTF	TGTGCCAGCAGCTGGGACAGACAACGTAACTATGGCTACACCTTC	few	TRBV7-9	TRBJ1-2	TRBD1
CSARGGFNQPQHF	TGCAGTGCTAGGGGAGGATTCAATCAGCCCCAGCATTTT	.	TRBV20-1	TRBJ1-5	.
CASNLGWDRVGEQYF	TGTGCCAGCAACTTAGGATGGGACAGGGTAGGTGAGCAGTACTTC	few	TRBV7-9	TRBJ2-5	TRBD1
CASSSQTANNRAWNEKLFF	TGTGCCAGCAGCTCCCAGACCGCAAACAACAGGGCTTGGAATGAAAAACTGTTTTTT	.	TRBV11-2	TRBJ1-4	.
CASSSSLLARNEQYF	TGTGCCAGCAGCTCCTCTCTCCTGGCACGGAACGAGCAGTACTTC	few	TRBV7-2	TRBJ2-7	.
CASSSKTTETQYF	TGCGCCAGCAGCTCAAAGACTACAGAGACCCAGTACTTC	.	TRBV5-1	TRBJ2-5	.